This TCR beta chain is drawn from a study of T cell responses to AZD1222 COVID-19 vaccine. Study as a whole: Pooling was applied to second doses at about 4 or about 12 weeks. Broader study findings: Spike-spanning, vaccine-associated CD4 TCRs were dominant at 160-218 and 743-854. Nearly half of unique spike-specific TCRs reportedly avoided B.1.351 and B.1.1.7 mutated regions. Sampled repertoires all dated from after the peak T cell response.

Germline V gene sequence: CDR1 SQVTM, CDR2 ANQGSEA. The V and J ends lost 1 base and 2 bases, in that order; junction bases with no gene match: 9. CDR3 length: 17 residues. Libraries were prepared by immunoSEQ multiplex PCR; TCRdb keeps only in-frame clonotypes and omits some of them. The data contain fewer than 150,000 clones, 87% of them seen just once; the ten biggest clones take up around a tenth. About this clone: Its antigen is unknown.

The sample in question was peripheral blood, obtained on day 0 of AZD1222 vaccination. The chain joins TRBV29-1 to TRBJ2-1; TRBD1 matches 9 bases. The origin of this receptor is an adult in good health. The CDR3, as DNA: TGCAGCGTTGAAGGGACAGGGGTTTTGGGGACCTACAATGAGCAGTTCTTC. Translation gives CSVEGTGVLGTYNEQFF.